This TCR beta chain appears in the sequencing data of a study of blood T cell repertoires in COVID-19 (dated by TCRdb to 2020 to 2021). Looking at the study overall: Collaborator samples came from the United States, Italy and Spain and covered acute and convalescent phases of COVID-19. Deeply sampled blood TCRbeta repertoires from subjects exposed to, actively infected with, or recovered from COVID-19 were included in the dataset. Where available, HLA class I and class II types were obtained from metadata supplied by the sample provider rather than from assay-based typing. The repertoires were made available in a free public database intended to serve as a resource for research on the immune response to SARS-CoV-2. The samples were drawn from the first 160 participants of the ongoing ImmuneRACE study and from 950 to 1,500 subjects provided by 6 global collaborators. A de-identified subject ID, COVID-19 status, age in years and sex were almost always included in the sample metadata. The prospective study material was composed of cDNA or gDNA derived from T cells, B-cell-depleted T cells, or PBMCs. Broader findings and caveats from the paper: How much clinical and demographic metadata was included differed by source and by participant, and the metadata was provided uncurated.

As regards this clone: What antigen it recognizes has not been identified. Per-base quality was not reported, and no clone a single base away is much larger than it.

The immunoSEQ Assay, a bias-controlled multiplex PCR, was used to amplify TCRbeta CDR3 regions from genomic DNA. On the study's bioinformatics: Within the assay, amplification of reference gene primers was used to estimate how many nucleated cells each sample contained. To quantify the absolute abundance of each unique TCRbeta CDR3 rearrangement, sequence reads were collapsed and filtered. For each sample, productive Simpson clonality was calculated by taking the square root of Simpson's diversity index across productive rearrangements. TCRdb provides this immuneACCESS table in a form limited to in-frame rearrangements. Some clones are lacking; in checked studies, under half of them reflect an unresolved V gene, and why the rest are absent is not known. That table supplies the V and J calls and clone size; D and trimming were determined from the DNA. For this sample the table gives some 160,000 clones, of which more than 75% were detected only once. The top ten hold around 4.4% of the sample.

Collaborating institutions collected whole blood in K2EDTA tubes following their own protocols. For TCRbeta analysis, collaborator samples were shipped as frozen whole blood, as isolated PBMCs, or as DNA extracted from either sample type. The source material was peripheral blood. This receptor was taken from a man in his 60s with acute or convalescent COVID-19.

The CDR3 corresponds to CASRPTGTNARGYTF. The nucleotides are TGTGCCAGTAGACCCACAGGCACGAACGCGCGGGGCTACACCTTC. The chain joins TRBV19 to TRBJ1-2, and possibly TRBD1, on 5 matching bases. CDR1 LNHDA and CDR2 SQIVND are derived from the germline V gene (reference sequence). The CDR3 spans 15 residues, from the cysteine through the phenylalanine. Here the CDR3 DNA is all that survives: 45 bases in frame from base 1. The junction carries 22 bases between V and J, which are trimmed by 6 bases and 8 bases respectively.